This TCR beta chain derives from a study of Graves' ophthalmopathy and Graves' hyperthyroidism. CDR3 regions of TCR beta were amplified from RNA transcripts. RT-PCR in the first round used HTBI primers; a second-round multiplex PCR followed. A single record per CDR3 protein comes from TCRdb applying MiXCR to the multiplex PCR reads. The data hold 500,000 to 700,000 distinct CDR3 sequences, with about two fifths observed a single time. This CDR3 comprises 16 residues. V was trimmed by 3 bases and J by 1 base, leaving 13 bases between them. The germline V gene has CDR1 LNHDA and CDR2 SQIVND (reference sequence).

Sequenced sample: peripheral blood or thyroid tissue (not recorded which). This rearrangement joins TRBV19 to TRBJ1-5; D not resolved. This receptor was obtained from an adult man with Graves' hyperthyroidism. This CDR3 is CASSIEGRRSNQPQHF. CDR3 DNA sequence: TGTGCCAGTAGTATCGAAGGGCGGAGAAGCAATCAGCCCCAGCATTTT. The full variable domain, completed using reference TRBV19 and TRBJ1-5, is DGGITQSPKYLFRKEGQNVTLSCEQNLNHDAMYWYRQDPGQGLRLIYYSQIVNDFQKGDIAEGYSVSREKKESFPLTVTSAQKNPTAFYLCASSIEGRRSNQPQHFGDGTRLSIL.